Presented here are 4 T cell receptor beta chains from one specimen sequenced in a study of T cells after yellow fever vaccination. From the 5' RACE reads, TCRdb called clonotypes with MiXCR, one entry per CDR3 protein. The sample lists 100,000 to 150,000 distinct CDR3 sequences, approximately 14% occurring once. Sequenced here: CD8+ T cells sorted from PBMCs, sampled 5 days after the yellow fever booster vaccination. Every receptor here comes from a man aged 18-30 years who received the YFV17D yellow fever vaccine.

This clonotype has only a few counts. CDR3 nucleotides: TGTGCCAGTAGTATAGCCCCGGTGGGCAATCAGCCCCAGCATTTT. It translates to CASSIAPVGNQPQHF. This chain connects TRBV19 to TRBJ1-5, with D unclear. Germline assignment: CDR1 LNHDA and CDR2 SQIVND (reference sequence). V was cut by 1 base and J by 2 bases, with 9 bases left in between. The CDR3 has 15 residues. The full variable domain, in which reference TRBV19 and TRBJ1-5 provide the parts outside the CDR3, is DGGITQSPKYLFRKEGQNVTLSCEQNLNHDAMYWYRQDPGQGLRLIYYSQIVNDFQKGDIAEGYSVSREKKESFPLTVTSAQKNPTAFYLCASSIAPVGNQPQHFGDGTRLSIL.

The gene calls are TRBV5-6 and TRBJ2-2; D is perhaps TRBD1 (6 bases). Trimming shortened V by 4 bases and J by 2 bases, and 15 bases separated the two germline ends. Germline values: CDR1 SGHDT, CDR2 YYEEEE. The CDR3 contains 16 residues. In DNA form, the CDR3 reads TGTGCCAGCAGCAAGCCGGGACACATCAACACCGGGGAGCTGTTTTTT. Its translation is CASSKPGHINTGELFF. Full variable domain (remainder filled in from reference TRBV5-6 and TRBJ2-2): DAGVTQSPTHLIKTRGQQVTLRCSPKSGHDTVSWYQQALGQGPQFIFQYYEEEERQRGNFPDRFSGHQFPNYSSELNVNALLLGDSALYLCASSKPGHINTGELFFGEGSRLTVL.

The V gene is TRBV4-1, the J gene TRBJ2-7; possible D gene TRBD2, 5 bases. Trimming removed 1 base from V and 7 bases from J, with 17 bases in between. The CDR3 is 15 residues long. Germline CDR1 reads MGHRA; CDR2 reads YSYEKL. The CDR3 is CASSQGEIAGGEQYF. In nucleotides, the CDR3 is TGCGCCAGCAGCCAAGGAGAGATAGCCGGCGGGGAGCAGTACTTC.

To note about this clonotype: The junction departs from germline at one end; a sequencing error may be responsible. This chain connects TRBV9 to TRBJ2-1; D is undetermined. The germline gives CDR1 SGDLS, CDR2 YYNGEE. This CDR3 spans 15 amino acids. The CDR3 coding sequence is TGTGCCAGCAGCGTAGGGTCGGAGCCCTACAATGTGCAGTTCTTC. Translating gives CASSVGSEPYNVQFF. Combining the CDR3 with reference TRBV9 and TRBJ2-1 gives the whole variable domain DSGVTQTPKHLITATGQRVTLRCSPRSGDLSVYWYQQSLDQGLQFLIQYYNGEERAKGNILERFSAQQFPDLHSELNLSSLELGDSALYFCASSVGSEPYNVQFFGPGTRLTVL.